Listed here are 18 T cell receptor beta chains from one sample, sequenced in a study of blood T cells in healthy people across ages. A J-beta primer mix and a sample-barcoded 5' primer were used in a second PCR of about 7 to 12 cycles. Each CDR3 protein is one row after TCRdb ran MiXCR on the 5' RACE reads. The data contain 1.5 million to 2 million distinct CDR3 sequences, roughly 52% of them singletons. Sequences were obtained from blood. The receptors derive from a woman between 35 and 50 years old in good health.

The rearrangement joins TRBV9 to TRBJ2-5; D not certain. V lost 0 bases and J 4 bases, leaving 10 bases between the germline ends. The CDR3 sequence is 14 residues long. Germline V lookup: CDR1 SGDLS, CDR2 YYNGEE. CDR3 region: CASSVGLLGETQYF. The CDR3 coding sequence is TGTGCCAGCAGCGTAGGACTCCTGGGAGAGACCCAGTACTTC.

This clonotype was seen only a few times. The chain couples TRBV7-2 to TRBJ2-1; no reliable D call. The CDR3 sequence is 13 residues long. Per the germline V gene, CDR1 is SGHTA and CDR2 is FQGNSA. Trimming pared 1 base from V and 7 bases from J, leaving 8 bases between. The CDR3 sequence is CASSLVSWNEQFF. CDR3 in DNA: TGTGCCAGCAGCTTAGTTTCGTGGAATGAGCAGTTCTTC.

Only a few counts were recorded for this clonotype. V and J are TRBV11-2 and TRBJ2-3; D ambiguous. The CDR3 runs 12 residues. Trimming cost V 0 bases and J 8 bases, with 6 bases left between them. Germline V gives CDR1 SGHAT, CDR2 FQNNGV. The CDR3 nucleotides read TGTGCCAGCAGCTTAGACGCCACTACGCAGTATTTT. Translation: CASSLDATTQYF.

The chain combines TRBV21-1 with TRBJ1-1. TRBV21-1 is designated a pseudogene. The CDR3 extends over 14 amino acids. CDR3 nucleotides: TGTGCCAGCAGCTCCTTCTCAGTGAACACTGAAGCTTTCTTT. Protein product: CASSSFSVNTEAFF.

This chain uses TRBV29-1 with TRBJ2-5, with D tentatively TRBD1 or TRBD2 (6 bases each). The CDR3 length is 15 residues. Trimming left V 4 bases short and J 7 bases short, with 22 bases between. From germline, CDR1 is SQVTM and CDR2 ANQGSEA. The DNA of the CDR3 is TGCAGCGTTGGGGGGGCGGTGACTGGCGGCGCGACCCAGTACTTC. Its protein is CSVGGAVTGGATQYF.

This chain connects TRBV3-1 to TRBJ1-1, with D possibly matching TRBD1 (5 bases). CDR3 length equals 14 residues. Trimming removed 4 bases from V and 9 bases from J, with 18 bases in between. Germline V gene lookup returns CDR1 LGHDT and CDR2 YNNKEL (reference sequence). The chain's CDR3 is CASSPPGLSSKAFF. In DNA form, the CDR3 reads TGTGCCAGCAGCCCCCCGGGACTGTCTTCTAAAGCTTTCTTT.

V is TRBV6-1 and J is TRBJ2-4; 13 nucleotides agree with TRBD2. The DNA matches TRBJ2-5 better at its end, which makes the J call doubtful. CDR1 is MNHNS and CDR2 is SASEGT in the germline V gene. The CDR3 is 17 residues long. CDR3 sequence: CASSATSGGAGGETQYF. In nucleotides, the CDR3 is TGTGCCAGCAGTGCTACTAGCGGGGGGGCCGGAGGAGAGACCCAGTACTTC.

J is TRBJ2-1 and V is TRBV29-1; no firm D call. The CDR3 has 10 amino acids. Germline V gene data show CDR1 as SQVTM and CDR2 as ANQGSEA. Trimming took 6 bases from V and 8 from J, leaving 8 bases between them. This CDR3 reads CSVLNDEQFF. As DNA, the CDR3 is TGCAGCGTCCTAAACGATGAGCAGTTCTTC.

The rearrangement joins TRBV25-1 to TRBJ1-1; weak D call: TRBD1 (5 bases). This CDR3 spans 14 amino acids. V was cut by 4 bases and J by 3 bases, with 12 bases left in between. Germline-derived CDR1 and CDR2 are MGHDK and SYGVNS. Here the CDR3 reads CASSGDSTDTEAFF. CDR3 in DNA: TGTGCCAGCAGTGGGGACTCAACGGACACTGAAGCTTTCTTT.

J is TRBJ2-1 and V is TRBV24-1; maybe TRBD1 (7 bases). The CDR3 loop spans 16 amino acids. V lost 3 bases and J 0 bases, leaving 11 bases between the germline ends. Germline V gives CDR1 KGHDR, CDR2 SFDVKD. The DNA for the CDR3 is TGTGCCACCAGTGATCCCAGGGGGGCCTCCTACAATGAGCAGTTCTTC. Protein sequence: CATSDPRGASYNEQFF.

This clonotype was counted a few times. V gene TRBV4-1 combines with J gene TRBJ2-1; 9 nucleotides line up with TRBD1. The CDR3 consists of 16 residues. The trim removed 2 bases at V and 4 bases at J, leaving 6 bases unmatched. Germline CDR1 and CDR2: MGHRA and YSYEKL. CDR3: CASSQITGGGYNEQFF. In DNA form, the CDR3 reads TGCGCCAGCAGCCAAATTACAGGGGGCGGGTACAATGAGCAGTTCTTC.

This chain uses TRBV11-2 with TRBJ2-5, with 8 nucleotides matching TRBD2. CDR3 size: 14 residues. CDR1 SGHAT and CDR2 FQNNGV come from the germline V gene. With 1 base clipped from V and 4 bases from J, the junction kept 2 bases outside the gene matches. CDR3 nucleotides: TGTGCCAGCAGCTTAGTTACTAGCGGAGAGACCCAGTACTTC. The encoded protein is CASSLVTSGETQYF.

The V gene is TRBV7-2, the J gene TRBJ2-3, with D tentatively TRBD2 (5 bases). CDR3 size: 16 residues. V was trimmed by 1 base and J by 5 bases, leaving 16 bases between them. Germline V gene data show CDR1 as SGHTA and CDR2 as FQGNSA. This CDR3 reads CASSLGSLPSLDTQYF. The CDR3 DNA is TGTGCCAGCAGCTTAGGTTCTCTTCCTAGCTTAGATACGCAGTATTTT.

The CDR3: CSVDLGTGSHEQYF. CDR3 sequence (DNA): TGCAGCGTTGATTTGGGGACAGGGTCTCACGAGCAGTACTTC. This chain connects TRBV29-1 to TRBJ2-7, with 9 bases that match TRBD1. Germline V gene sequence: CDR1 SQVTM, CDR2 ANQGSEA. The CDR3 runs to 14 residues. V shed 3 bases, J shed 5 bases, and the junction held 8 bases outside the gene matches.

The V and J genes are TRBV19 and TRBJ2-7; the D gene is possibly TRBD2 (5 bases). CDR1 is LNHDA, CDR2 SQIVND, per germline (reference sequence). This CDR3 region has 13 residues. Trimming removed 4 bases at V and 7 bases at J, with 14 bases between. The CDR3 DNA is TGTGCCAGTAGTACCATGCCGGGGTGGGAGCAGTACTTC. It specifies CASSTMPGWEQYF.

The V call is TRBV29-1, the J call TRBJ1-1, with D maybe TRBD1 (5 bases). The germline V gene has CDR1 SQVTM and CDR2 ANQGSEA. The V end lost 7 bases, the J end lost 0 bases, and 12 bases lay between the germline ends. This CDR3 region has 13 residues. CDR3: CSAQKGMNTEAFF. DNA for the CDR3: TGCAGCGCTCAAAAGGGGATGAACACTGAAGCTTTCTTT.

The V call is TRBV4-3, the J call TRBJ2-1; possibly TRBD1 for D (5 bases). Germline CDR1 reads LGHNA; CDR2 reads YSLEER. V lost 4 bases and J 4 bases, leaving 8 bases between the germline ends. The CDR3 contains 13 residues. The CDR3 region has the DNA TGCGCCAGCAGCCGACAGAGATACAATGAGCAGTTCTTC. It is translated as CASSRQRYNEQFF.

This clonotype was found a few times. This chain joins TRBV4-2 and TRBJ2-6, with 7 bases that match TRBD2. Germline loops: CDR1 LGHNA, CDR2 YNFKEQ. The CDR3 is 18 residues long. The J segment lost 1 base and the V segment lost 1 base, leaving 7 bases of the junction unmatched. CDR3 loop: CASSQVRTGGSGANVLTF. In DNA, the CDR3 is TGTGCCAGCAGCCAAGTCCGAACGGGGGGTTCTGGGGCCAACGTCCTGACTTTC.